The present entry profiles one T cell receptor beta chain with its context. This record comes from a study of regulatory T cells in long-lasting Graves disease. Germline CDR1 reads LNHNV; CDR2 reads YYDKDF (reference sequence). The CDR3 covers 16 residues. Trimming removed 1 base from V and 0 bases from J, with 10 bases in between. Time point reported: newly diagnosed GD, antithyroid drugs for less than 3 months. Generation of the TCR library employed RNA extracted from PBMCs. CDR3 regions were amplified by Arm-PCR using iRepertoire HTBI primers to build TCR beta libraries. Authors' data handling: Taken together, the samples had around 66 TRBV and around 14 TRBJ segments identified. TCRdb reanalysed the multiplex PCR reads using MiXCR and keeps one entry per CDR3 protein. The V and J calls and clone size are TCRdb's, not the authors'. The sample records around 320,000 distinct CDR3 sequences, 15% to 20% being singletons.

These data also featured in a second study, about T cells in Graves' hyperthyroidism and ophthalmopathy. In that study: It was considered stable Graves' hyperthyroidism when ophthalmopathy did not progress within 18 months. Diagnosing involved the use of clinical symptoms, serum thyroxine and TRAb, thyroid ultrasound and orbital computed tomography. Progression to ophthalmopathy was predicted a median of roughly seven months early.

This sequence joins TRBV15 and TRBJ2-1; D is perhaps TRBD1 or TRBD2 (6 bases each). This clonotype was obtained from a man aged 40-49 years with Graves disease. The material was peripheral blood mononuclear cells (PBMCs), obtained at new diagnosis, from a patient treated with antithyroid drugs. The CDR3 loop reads CATSRGSGASYNEQFF. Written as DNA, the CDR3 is TGTGCCACCAGCAGAGGTTCGGGGGCCTCCTACAATGAGCAGTTCTTC.